This record concerns one TCR beta chain sequence. Its antigen is not known. This record comes from a study of vaccination and CD4 T cells after COVID-19. Study-wide findings and caveats: When vaccine-specific clones from convalescent patients were examined, 304 of 307 were spike mono-reactive.

Trimming stripped 5 bases from V and 1 base from J, with 8 bases between. Germline CDR1 SGHTA, CDR2 FQGTGA. The CDR3 extends over 14 amino acids. Oncomine TCR Beta short-read sequencing was applied to DNA from cultured CD4+ T cells. Once CD4+ T cells had been cultured, genomic DNA was extracted from them. TCRdb independently ran MiXCR on the PCR reads; one entry per CDR3 protein. The sample gives approximately 16,000 distinct CDR3 sequences, about 43% of which show up once; around 6.6% is in the top ten. Treatment of the sample: roughly 11-day PBMC culture with coronavirus spike peptide pools or control peptides (ViraFEST assay). The ViraFEST method relied on peptide pools to expand antigen-specific T cells, followed by TCR sequencing.

The chain couples TRBV7-3 to TRBJ2-2; D remains unclear. The sequence was collected from a human donor who had recovered from COVID-19. The sequencing used CD4+ T cells from blood, cultured in vitro, collected after SARS-CoV-2 vaccination. The CDR3 sequence: CASSTARNTGELFF. DNA of the CDR3: TGTGCCAGCAGCACCGCCCGGAACACCGGGGAGCTGTTTTTT.